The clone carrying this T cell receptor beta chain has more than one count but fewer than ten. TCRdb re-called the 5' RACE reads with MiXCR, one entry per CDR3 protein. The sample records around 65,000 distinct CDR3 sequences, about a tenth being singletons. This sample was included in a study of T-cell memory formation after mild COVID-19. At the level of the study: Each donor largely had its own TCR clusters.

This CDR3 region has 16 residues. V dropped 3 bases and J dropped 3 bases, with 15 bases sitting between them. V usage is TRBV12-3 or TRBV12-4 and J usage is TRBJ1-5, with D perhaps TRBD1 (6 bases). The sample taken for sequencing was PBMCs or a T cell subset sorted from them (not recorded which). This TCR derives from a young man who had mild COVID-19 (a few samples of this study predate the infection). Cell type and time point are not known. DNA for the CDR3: TGTGCCAGCAGTTTCGGTGGTGGACAGTTCAATCAGCCCCAGCATTTT. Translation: CASSFGGGQFNQPQHF.